This T cell receptor (beta chain) is from a study of blood T cell repertoires in COVID-19. Study overall: Specimens from acute and convalescent COVID-19 originated in the United States, Italy and Spain. Sample material is recorded as cDNA or gDNA derived from T cells, B-cell-depleted T cells, or PBMCs.

The authors' processing: From reference gene primer amplification, estimates of nucleated cell counts were derived. Data came from immunoSEQ multiplex PCR; TCRdb stores just in-frame clones and leaves some out. The DNA was the basis for D and trimming; V, J and clone size are from that table. Of 30,000 or so clones in the sample, roughly 85% were seen once. Per the germline V gene, CDR1 is SQVTM and CDR2 is ANQGSEA. The CDR3 totals 12 residues. Trimming cost V 3 bases and J 6 bases, with 10 bases left between them. The sequence derives from an older man with active COVID-19. The J gene is TRBJ2-3, the V gene TRBV29-1; D perhaps matches TRBD2 (5 bases). Material for sequencing was peripheral blood. The CDR3 DNA reads TGCAGCGTTGACCCCGGGATGGATACGCAGTATTTT. As protein: CSVDPGMDTQYF.